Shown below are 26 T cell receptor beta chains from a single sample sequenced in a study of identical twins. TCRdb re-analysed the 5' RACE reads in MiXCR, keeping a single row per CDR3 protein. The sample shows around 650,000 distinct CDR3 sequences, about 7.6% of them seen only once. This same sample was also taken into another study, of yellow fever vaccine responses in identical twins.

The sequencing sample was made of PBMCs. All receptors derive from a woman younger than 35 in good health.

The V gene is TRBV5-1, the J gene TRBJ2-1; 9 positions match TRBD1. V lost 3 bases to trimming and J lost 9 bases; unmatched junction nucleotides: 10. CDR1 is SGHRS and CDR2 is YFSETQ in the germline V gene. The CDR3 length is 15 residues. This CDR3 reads CASSSGPTGGTEQFF. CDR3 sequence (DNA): TGCGCCAGCAGCTCGGGCCCGACAGGGGGAACTGAGCAGTTCTTC. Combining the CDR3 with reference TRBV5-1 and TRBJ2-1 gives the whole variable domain KAGVTQTPRYLIKTRGQQVTLSCSPISGHRSVSWYQQTPGQGLQFLFEYFSETQRNKGNFPGRFSGRQFSNSRSEMNVSTLELGDSALYLCASSSGPTGGTEQFFGPGTRLTVL.

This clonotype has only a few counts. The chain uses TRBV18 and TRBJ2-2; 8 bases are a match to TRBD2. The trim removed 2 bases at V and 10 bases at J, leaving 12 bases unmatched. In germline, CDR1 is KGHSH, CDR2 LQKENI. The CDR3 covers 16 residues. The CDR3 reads CASSPRVLAVNPELFF. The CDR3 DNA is TGTGCCAGCTCACCAAGGGTACTAGCGGTTAACCCGGAGCTGTTTTTT. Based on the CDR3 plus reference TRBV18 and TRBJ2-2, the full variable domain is NAGVMQNPRHLVRRRGQEARLRCSPMKGHSHVYWYRQLPEEGLKFMVYLQKENIIDESGMPKERFSAEFPKEGPSILRIQQVVRGDSAAYFCASSPRVLAVNPELFFGEGSRLTVL.

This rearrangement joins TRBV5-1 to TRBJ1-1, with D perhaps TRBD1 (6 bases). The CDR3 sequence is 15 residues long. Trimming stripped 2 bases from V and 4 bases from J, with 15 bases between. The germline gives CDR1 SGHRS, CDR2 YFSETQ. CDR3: CASSFRGGLGTEAFF. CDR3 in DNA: TGCGCCAGCAGCTTTAGGGGGGGCCTAGGCACTGAAGCTTTCTTT.

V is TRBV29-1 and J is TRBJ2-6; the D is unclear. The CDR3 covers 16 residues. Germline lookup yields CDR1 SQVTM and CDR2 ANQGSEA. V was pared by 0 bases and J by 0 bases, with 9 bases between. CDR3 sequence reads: CSVEDRESSGANVLTF. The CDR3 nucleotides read TGCAGCGTTGAAGATCGTGAGTCCTCTGGGGCCAACGTCCTGACTTTC.

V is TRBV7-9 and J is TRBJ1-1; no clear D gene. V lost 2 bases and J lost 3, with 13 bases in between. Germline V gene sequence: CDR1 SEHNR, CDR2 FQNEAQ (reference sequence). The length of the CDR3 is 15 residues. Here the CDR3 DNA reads TGTGCCAGCAGCTTAAGGCAGGCGAAGTACACTGAAGCTTTCTTT. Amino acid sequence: CASSLRQAKYTEAFF.

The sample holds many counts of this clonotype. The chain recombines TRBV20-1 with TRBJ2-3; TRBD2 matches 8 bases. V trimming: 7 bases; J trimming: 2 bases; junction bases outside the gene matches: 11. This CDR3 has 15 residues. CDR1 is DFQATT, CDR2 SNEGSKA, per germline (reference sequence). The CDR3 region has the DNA TGCAGTGTCAGGCAGCTAGCGGGTAACACAGATACGCAGTATTTT. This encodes CSVRQLAGNTDTQYF.

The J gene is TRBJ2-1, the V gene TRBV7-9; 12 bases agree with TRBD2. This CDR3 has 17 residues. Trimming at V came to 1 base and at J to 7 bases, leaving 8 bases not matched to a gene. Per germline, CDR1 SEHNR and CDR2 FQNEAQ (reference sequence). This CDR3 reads CASSLVERTSGMNEQFF. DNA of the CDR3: TGTGCCAGCAGCTTAGTGGAGCGGACTAGCGGGATGAATGAGCAGTTCTTC.

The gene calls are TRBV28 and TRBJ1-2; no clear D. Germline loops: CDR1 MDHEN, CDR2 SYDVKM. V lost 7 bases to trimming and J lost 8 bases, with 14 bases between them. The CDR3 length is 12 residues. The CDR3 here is CASTGSNGGYTF. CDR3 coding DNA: TGTGCCAGCACCGGCAGTAATGGGGGCTACACCTTC.

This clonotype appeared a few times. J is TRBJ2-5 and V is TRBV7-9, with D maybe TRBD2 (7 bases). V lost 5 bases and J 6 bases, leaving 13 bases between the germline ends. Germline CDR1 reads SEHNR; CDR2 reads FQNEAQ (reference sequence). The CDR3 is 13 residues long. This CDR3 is CASSPKGGQTQYF. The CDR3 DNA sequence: TGTGCCAGCAGCCCCAAGGGGGGGCAGACCCAGTACTTC.

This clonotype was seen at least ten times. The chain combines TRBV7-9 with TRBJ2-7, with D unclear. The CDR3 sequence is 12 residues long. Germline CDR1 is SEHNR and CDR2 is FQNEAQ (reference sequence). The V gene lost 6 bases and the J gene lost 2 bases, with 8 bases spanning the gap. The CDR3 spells CASRSEAYEQYF. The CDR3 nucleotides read TGTGCCAGCAGATCTGAAGCCTACGAGCAGTACTTC.

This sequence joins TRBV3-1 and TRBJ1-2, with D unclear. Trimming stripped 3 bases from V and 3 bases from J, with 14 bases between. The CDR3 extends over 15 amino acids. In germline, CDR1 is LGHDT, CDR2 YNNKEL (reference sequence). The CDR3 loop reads CASSQGREKDYGYTF. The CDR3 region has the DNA TGTGCCAGCAGCCAGGGGAGGGAGAAGGACTATGGCTACACCTTC.

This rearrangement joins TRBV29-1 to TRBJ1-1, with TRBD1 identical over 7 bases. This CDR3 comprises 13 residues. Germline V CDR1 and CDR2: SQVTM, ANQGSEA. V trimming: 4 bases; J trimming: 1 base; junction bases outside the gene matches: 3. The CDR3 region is CSVVAGGNTEAFF. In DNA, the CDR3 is TGCAGCGTTGTTGCAGGGGGGAACACTGAAGCTTTCTTT.

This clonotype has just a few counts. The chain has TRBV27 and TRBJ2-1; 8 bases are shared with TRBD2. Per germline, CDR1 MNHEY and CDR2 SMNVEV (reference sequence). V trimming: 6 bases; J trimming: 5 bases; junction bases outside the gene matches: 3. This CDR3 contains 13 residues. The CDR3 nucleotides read TGTGCCAGCAGAAACGGGGGGGACAATGAGCAGTTCTTC. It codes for CASRNGGDNEQFF.

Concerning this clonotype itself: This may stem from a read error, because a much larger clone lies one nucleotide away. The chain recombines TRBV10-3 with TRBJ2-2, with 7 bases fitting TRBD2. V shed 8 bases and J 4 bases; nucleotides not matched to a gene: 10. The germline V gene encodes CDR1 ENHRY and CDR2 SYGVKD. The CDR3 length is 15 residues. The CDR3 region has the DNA TGTGCCATCGCGAGTCGAGCGGGGCCCACCGGGGAGCTGTTTTTT. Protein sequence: CAIASRAGPTGELFF.

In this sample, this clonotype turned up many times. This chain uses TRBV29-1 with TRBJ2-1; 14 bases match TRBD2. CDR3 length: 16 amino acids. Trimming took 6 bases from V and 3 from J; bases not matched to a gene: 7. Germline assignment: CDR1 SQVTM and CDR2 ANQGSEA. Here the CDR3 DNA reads TGCAGCGTGGCGACTAGCGGGAGGGTGATCTACAATGAGCAGTTCTTC. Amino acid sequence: CSVATSGRVIYNEQFF.

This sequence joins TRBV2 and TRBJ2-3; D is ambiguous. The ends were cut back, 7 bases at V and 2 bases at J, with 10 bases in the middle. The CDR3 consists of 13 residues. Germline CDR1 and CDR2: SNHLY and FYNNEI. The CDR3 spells CASTGIYTDTQYF. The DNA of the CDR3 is TGTGCCAGCACAGGCATATACACAGATACGCAGTATTTT.

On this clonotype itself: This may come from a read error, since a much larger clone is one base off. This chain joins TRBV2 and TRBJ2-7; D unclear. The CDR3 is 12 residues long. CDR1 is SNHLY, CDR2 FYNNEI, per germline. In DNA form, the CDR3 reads TGTTCCAGCAGTGCAAGAACCTACGAGCAGTACTTC. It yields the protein CSSSARTYEQYF.

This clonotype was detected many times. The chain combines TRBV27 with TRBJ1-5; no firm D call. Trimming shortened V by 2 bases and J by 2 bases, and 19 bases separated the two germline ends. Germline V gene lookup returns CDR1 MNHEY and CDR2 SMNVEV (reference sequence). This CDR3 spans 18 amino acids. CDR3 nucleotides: TGTGCCAGCAGTTTAGGAGGGTTGGGGAAGCATGGCAATCAGCCCCAGCATTTT. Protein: CASSLGGLGKHGNQPQHF.

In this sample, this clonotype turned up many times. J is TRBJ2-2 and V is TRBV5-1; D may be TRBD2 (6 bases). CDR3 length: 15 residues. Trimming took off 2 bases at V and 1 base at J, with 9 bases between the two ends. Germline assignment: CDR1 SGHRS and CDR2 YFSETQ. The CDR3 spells CASSFGTQNTGELFF. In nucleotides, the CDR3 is TGCGCCAGCAGCTTCGGGACTCAGAACACCGGGGAGCTGTTTTTT. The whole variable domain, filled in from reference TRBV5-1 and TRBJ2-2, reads KAGVTQTPRYLIKTRGQQVTLSCSPISGHRSVSWYQQTPGQGLQFLFEYFSETQRNKGNFPGRFSGRQFSNSRSEMNVSTLELGDSALYLCASSFGTQNTGELFFGEGSRLTVL.

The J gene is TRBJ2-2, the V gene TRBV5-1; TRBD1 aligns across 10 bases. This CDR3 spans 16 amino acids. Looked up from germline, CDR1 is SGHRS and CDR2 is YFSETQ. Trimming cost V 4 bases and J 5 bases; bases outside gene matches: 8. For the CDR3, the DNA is TGCGCCAGCAGCCCGGACAGGGGGACGGTTACCGGGGAGCTGTTTTTT. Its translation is CASSPDRGTVTGELFF.

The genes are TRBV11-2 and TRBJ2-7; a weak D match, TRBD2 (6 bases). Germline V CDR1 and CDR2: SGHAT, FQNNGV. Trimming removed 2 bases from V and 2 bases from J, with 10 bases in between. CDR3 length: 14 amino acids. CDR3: CASSLQAGPYEQYF. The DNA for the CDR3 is TGTGCCAGCAGCTTACAGGCGGGGCCCTACGAGCAGTACTTC.

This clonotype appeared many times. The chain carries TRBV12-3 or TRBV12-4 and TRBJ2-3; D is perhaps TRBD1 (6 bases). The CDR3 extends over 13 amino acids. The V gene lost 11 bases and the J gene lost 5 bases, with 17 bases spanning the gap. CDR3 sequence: CASRGRGVDTQYF. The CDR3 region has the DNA TGTGCCTCCAGGGGCAGGGGAGTAGATACGCAGTATTTT.

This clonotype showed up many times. The CDR3 DNA follows: TGTGCCAGCAGTGAATTCTCCTACGAGCAGTACTTC. Amino acid sequence: CASSEFSYEQYF. V and J are TRBV25-1 and TRBJ2-7; no clear D gene. The V end lost 1 base, the J end lost 0 bases, and 1 base lay between the germline ends. This CDR3 comprises 12 residues. Germline lookup yields CDR1 MGHDK and CDR2 SYGVNS.

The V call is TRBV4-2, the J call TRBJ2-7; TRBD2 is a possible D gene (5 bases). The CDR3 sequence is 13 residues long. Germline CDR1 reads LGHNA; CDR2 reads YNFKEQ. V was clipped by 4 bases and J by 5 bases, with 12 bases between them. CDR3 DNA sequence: TGTGCCAGCAGCCCGGAGGTTGCTAACGAGCAGTACTTC. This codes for CASSPEVANEQYF.

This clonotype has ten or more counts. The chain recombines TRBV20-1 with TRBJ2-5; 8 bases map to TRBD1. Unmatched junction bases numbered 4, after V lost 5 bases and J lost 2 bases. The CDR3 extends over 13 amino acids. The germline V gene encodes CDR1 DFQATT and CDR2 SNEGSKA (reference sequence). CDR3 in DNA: TGCAGTGCTCCCCGGACAGGGCAAGAGACCCAGTACTTC. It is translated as CSAPRTGQETQYF.

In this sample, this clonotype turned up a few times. The CDR3 loop reads CASSLRAGVNTDTQYF. The CDR3 DNA reads as TGTGCCAGCAGCTTGAGAGCGGGGGTGAACACAGATACGCAGTATTTT. The chain uses TRBV5-6 and TRBJ2-3; 8 nucleotides line up with TRBD2. Germline V gene sequence: CDR1 SGHDT, CDR2 YYEEEE. The V and J ends lost 1 base and 2 bases, in that order; junction bases with no gene match: 6. The CDR3 has 16 residues.